Listed here are 20 T cell receptor beta chains from one sample, sequenced in a study of blood T cells in healthy people across ages. For the second PCR, which ran for about 7 to 12 cycles, a sample-barcoded 5' primer and a J-beta primer mix were used. TCRdb used MiXCR to reprocess the 5' RACE reads, holding one entry per CDR3 protein. The sample yields over 550,000 distinct CDR3 sequences, around 31% seen once. The source material was blood. Receptor source: a woman of 80 years or more in good health.

This clonotype has a handful of counts. The V and J genes are TRBV5-5 and TRBJ1-4; D is ambiguous. V shed 0 bases and J shed 5 bases, with 11 bases lying between them. Germline assignment: CDR1 SGHKS and CDR2 YYEKEE (reference sequence). CDR3 size: 15 residues. CDR3 DNA sequence: TGTGCCAGCAGCTTGGATAGGTCGTCCAATGAAAAACTGTTTTTT. As protein: CASSLDRSSNEKLFF.

The CDR3 DNA sequence: TGTGCCAGCAGCTCCAAGGGAGGGGGCCCTCATCAAGAGACCCAGTACTTC. It encodes CASSSKGGGPHQETQYF. The V and J genes are TRBV7-2 and TRBJ2-5, with D possibly being TRBD1 or TRBD2 (7 bases each). Germline values: CDR1 SGHTA, CDR2 FQGNSA. The CDR3 runs 17 residues. V dropped 4 bases and J dropped 2 bases, with 20 bases sitting between them.

The J gene is TRBJ2-5, the V gene TRBV5-1, with D possibly called TRBD1 or TRBD2 (5 bases each). Trimming stripped 0 bases from V and 1 base from J, with 7 bases between. The CDR3 length is 14 residues. From germline, CDR1 is SGHRS and CDR2 YFSETQ. The CDR3 sequence is CASSLDGAQETQYF. The CDR3 DNA follows: TGCGCCAGCAGCTTGGACGGGGCCCAAGAGACCCAGTACTTC.

Comments on this clonotype: Just one base apart from a much larger clone, this may be a read error. CDR3 DNA: TGTGTCTGGAGGCAATATACAACCACTAATTCACCCCTCCACTTT. Translated, it gives CVWRQYTTTNSPLHF. This chain links TRBV30 with TRBJ1-6; no clear D. There are 15 residues in the CDR3. Germline-derived CDR1 and CDR2 are GTSNPN and SVGIG (reference sequence). The full variable domain, rest sourced from reference TRBV30 and TRBJ1-6, is SQTIHQWPATLVQPVGSPLSLECTVEGTSNPNLYWYRQAAGRGLQLLFYSVGIGQISSEVPQNLSASRPQDRQFILSSKKLLLSDSGFYLCVWRQYTTTNSPLHFGNGTRLTVT.

The chain links TRBV30 to TRBJ1-2; D not resolved. Trimming took off 0 bases at V and 0 bases at J, with 11 bases between the two ends. CDR1 GTSNPN and CDR2 SVGIG come from the germline V gene (reference sequence). The CDR3 contains 15 residues. In DNA, the CDR3 is TGTGCCTGGAGTGTTGGAGCTTCTGCTAACTATGGCTACACCTTC. This codes for CAWSVGASANYGYTF. Complete variable domain (other parts from reference TRBV30 and TRBJ1-2): SQTIHQWPATLVQPVGSPLSLECTVEGTSNPNLYWYRQAAGRGLQLLFYSVGIGQISSEVPQNLSASRPQDRQFILSSKKLLLSDSGFYLCAWSVGASANYGYTFGSGTRLTVV.

The chain recombines TRBV29-1 with TRBJ2-2; tentatively, D is TRBD2 (6 bases). This CDR3 spans 15 amino acids. V lost 6 bases to trimming and J lost 4 bases, with 18 bases between them. Germline CDR1 is SQVTM and CDR2 is ANQGSEA. CDR3 nucleotide sequence: TGCAGCGTGGGGGGTGGAAAGGGGAGCACCGGGGAGCTGTTTTTT. Amino acids: CSVGGGKGSTGELFF.

As regards this clonotype: This may be a read error, as it is one base from a much larger clone. The chain carries TRBV25-1 and TRBJ2-7; 12 positions agree with TRBD2. The CDR3 extends over 16 amino acids. V trimming: 2 bases; J trimming: 12 bases; junction bases outside the gene matches: 14. The germline V gene encodes CDR1 MGHDK and CDR2 SYGVNS. CDR3 region: CASSELAGGREETRYF. CDR3 nucleotide sequence: TGTGCCAGCAGTGAACTAGCGGGGGGGCGCGAAGAGACCCGGTACTTC.

With regard to this clonotype: This could be a read error, since a much larger clone is one nucleotide away. This rearrangement joins TRBV9 to TRBJ2-1, with 12 positions matching TRBD2. CDR1 SGDLS and CDR2 YYNGEE come from the germline V gene. The CDR3 has 16 residues. The CDR3 nucleotides read TGTGCCAGCAGCCTGCTAGCGGGGGGGAACTACAATGAGCAGCTCTTC. This sequence encodes CASSLLAGGNYNEQLF.

Ten or more counts support this clonotype. This chain connects TRBV20-1 to TRBJ2-1; 8 positions agree with TRBD2. V lost 0 bases to trimming and J lost 4 bases; unmatched junction nucleotides: 20. Germline values: CDR1 DFQATT, CDR2 SNEGSKA (reference sequence). CDR3 length: 20 amino acids. CDR3 DNA: TGCAGTGCTAGAGATCCCCGGCGGGCGGGGGGCCCCAGTAGGTACAATGAGCAGTTCTTC. This sequence encodes CSARDPRRAGGPSRYNEQFF.

J is TRBJ2-5 and V is TRBV5-1, with a weak D call TRBD1 (5 bases). Trimming shortened V by 0 bases and J by 5 bases, and 14 bases separated the two germline ends. Germline CDR1 reads SGHRS; CDR2 reads YFSETQ. The CDR3 loop spans 15 amino acids. The CDR3 is CASSLAAGLGETQYF. For the CDR3, the DNA is TGCGCCAGCAGCTTGGCGGCAGGGTTAGGGGAGACCCAGTACTTC.

In this sample, this clonotype turned up a few times. CDR3 sequence reads: CASSQEAGWGNTGELFF. As DNA, the CDR3 is TGCGCCAGCAGCCAAGAAGCAGGGTGGGGGAACACCGGGGAGCTGTTTTTT. The chain is built from TRBV4-3 and TRBJ2-2, with D possibly being TRBD1 (5 bases). Germline V gene lookup returns CDR1 LGHNA and CDR2 YSLEER. Trimming left V 0 bases short and J 1 base short, with 12 bases between. The CDR3 loop spans 17 amino acids.

This clonotype appeared many times. This may stem from a read error, because a much larger clone lies one nucleotide away. This chain's CDR3 is CASSFRHRDRVTSNEQYF. The DNA for the CDR3 is TGTGCCAGCAGCTTTAGACACCGGGACAGGGTTACATCGAATGAGCAGTACTTC. The chain recombines TRBV5-5 with TRBJ2-7; TRBD1 matches at 9 bases. CDR3 length: 18 residues. V gave up 2 bases and J gave up 7 bases; unmatched junction bases: 19. Germline V gene data show CDR1 as SGHKS and CDR2 as YYEKEE (reference sequence).

The V call is TRBV9, the J call TRBJ1-1, with 7 bases matching TRBD1. CDR3 length: 13 amino acids. Trimming removed 0 bases from V and 11 bases from J; junction bases left unmatched: 7. Looked up from germline, CDR1 is SGDLS and CDR2 is YYNGEE. Here the CDR3 reads CASSVAQGTAAFF. Here the CDR3 DNA reads TGTGCCAGCAGCGTAGCTCAGGGGACAGCTGCTTTCTTT.

The gene calls are TRBV20-1 and TRBJ2-1; 11 bases align to TRBD1. Germline loops: CDR1 DFQATT, CDR2 SNEGSKA (reference sequence). V shed 4 bases and J 7 bases; nucleotides not matched to a gene: 12. CDR3 length: 16 amino acids. In DNA form, the CDR3 reads TGCAGTGCTACTAGGGGCCGGACAGGGGGCAGAAATGAGCAGTTCTTC. Amino acid sequence: CSATRGRTGGRNEQFF.

This clonotype was observed many times. The V and J genes are TRBV20-1 and TRBJ2-3; the D gene is possibly TRBD2 (5 bases). V lost 3 bases and J 4 bases, leaving 11 bases between the germline ends. The CDR3 is 13 amino acids. Looked up from germline, CDR1 is DFQATT and CDR2 is SNEGSKA (reference sequence). CDR3 DNA sequence: TGCAGTGCTAGTGCTAGCTGGCCAGATACGCAGTATTTT. Translation gives CSASASWPDTQYF.

This clonotype was counted a few times. The chain employs TRBV6-5 and TRBJ1-2, with TRBD1 as a possible D gene (5 bases). Germline V gene sequence: CDR1 MNHEY, CDR2 SVGAGI. CDR3 length: 16 residues. V lost 6 bases and J 5 bases, leaving 22 bases between the germline ends. CDR3 protein: CASSTDSGGVGYGYTF. CDR3 coding DNA: TGTGCCAGCAGCACTGACAGTGGCGGTGTAGGATATGGCTACACCTTC.

This rearrangement joins TRBV7-2 to TRBJ1-4, with D unclear. V dropped 5 bases and J dropped 8 bases, with 21 bases sitting between them. Germline V gene data show CDR1 as SGHTA and CDR2 as FQGNSA. The CDR3 contains 16 residues. The CDR3 DNA reads TGTGCCAGCAGCCAAGACGGTAGCAGCGGGCTCGAAAAACTGTTTTTT. Its protein product is CASSQDGSSGLEKLFF.

The chain uses TRBV7-2 and TRBJ1-1, with D perhaps TRBD1 (6 bases). Trimming pared 8 bases from V and 3 bases from J, leaving 16 bases between. The CDR3 is 14 residues long. Germline CDR1 is SGHTA and CDR2 is FQGNSA. The CDR3 loop reads CASALAGGYTEAFF. The CDR3 coding sequence is TGTGCCAGCGCCCTTGCTGGGGGCTACACTGAAGCTTTCTTT. Supplemented by reference TRBV7-2 and TRBJ1-1, the full variable domain reads GAGVSQSPSNKVTEKGKDVELRCDPISGHTALYWYRQSLGQGLEFLIYFQGNSAPDKSGLPSDRFSAERTGGSVSTLTIQRTQQEDSAVYLCASALAGGYTEAFFGQGTRLTVV.

The sample holds one count of this clonotype. V gene TRBV19 combines with J gene TRBJ1-5; tentative D call: TRBD1 (5 bases). This CDR3 contains 14 residues. CDR1 and CDR2 (germline): LNHDA, SQIVND (reference sequence). Trimming left V 6 bases short and J 2 bases short, with 11 bases between. The CDR3 region is CASRWGPGNQPQHF. CDR3 coding DNA: TGTGCCAGTAGATGGGGACCAGGCAATCAGCCCCAGCATTTT.

Only a few counts were recorded for this clonotype. Being one base from a much bigger clone, this may be a read error. This chain joins TRBV20-1 and TRBJ2-1, with D uncertain. Looked up from germline, CDR1 is DFQATT and CDR2 is SNEGSKA (reference sequence). The length of the CDR3 is 12 residues. V shed 7 bases and J shed 9 bases, with 16 bases lying between them. CDR3 sequence: CSGSLSGSEQFF. CDR3 coding DNA: TGCAGTGGCTCCCTTTCTGGAAGTGAGCAGTTCTTC.